The T cell receptor (beta chain) described here comes from a study of cytomegalovirus exposure and HLA in healthy donors. Method: immunoSEQ multiplex PCR; TCRdb's copy keeps in-frame clones and lacks some. This table has tens of thousands of clones, 94% appearing once. The CDR3 runs to 13 residues. Per germline, CDR1 MDHEN and CDR2 SYDVKM. Deletions cut 3 bases from V and 7 bases from J, with 12 bases between. The sequence was obtained from a woman younger than 35 in good health and CMV-seronegative. The gene calls are TRBV28 and TRBJ1-2; D not resolved. The specimen was PBMCs. CDR3 in DNA: TGTGCCAGCAGTTTGTTGGGCTCGCGTGGCTACACCTTC. Residues: CASSLLGSRGYTF.